The T cell receptor beta chain under discussion was sequenced for a study of cytomegalovirus exposure and HLA in healthy donors. Study-level points and caveats: The study labeled 150 to 200 TCR beta chains cytomegalovirus-associated. In a later analysis, a genetic analysis reported fewer productive-TCR N-insertions in an Asian-associated ancestry cluster than the cohort average.

Both 60 Vbeta primers and 13 Jbeta primers went into the PCR. TCRdb keeps only in-frame clones here, not all; method: immunoSEQ multiplex PCR. Here the sample spans some 130,000 clones, 77% being singletons. As for this clone: Its specificity is not known.

CDR1 and CDR2 from the germline V gene are SGDLS and YYNGEE. The length of the CDR3 is 17 residues. The V gene lost 0 bases and the J gene lost 8 bases, with 24 bases spanning the gap. Each of the donors was a healthy bone marrow donor. V is TRBV9 and J is TRBJ2-7; D may be TRBD2 (6 bases). Sequencing was performed on PBMCs. The sequence derives from a male donor in good health and CMV-seropositive. The CDR3 is CASSVGGSGTPSSQQYF. DNA for the CDR3: TGTGCCAGCAGCGTAGGTGGTAGCGGAACTCCCTCATCTCAGCAGTACTTC.